This TCR beta chain was documented in a study of blood T cell repertoires in COVID-19. The wider study: The United States, Italy and Spain provided the acute and convalescent COVID-19 samples. The analysed material was cDNA or gDNA that came from T cells, B-cell-depleted T cells, or PBMCs.

Per the original methods: Counts of nucleated cells, estimated from reference gene primer amplification, were obtained. Only in-frame clones appear in the TCRdb table, and some are missing; sequencing was by immunoSEQ multiplex PCR. The V and J calls and clone size come from that table; D and trimming were worked out from the DNA. The table shows approximately 220,000 clones, with approximately 86% occurring only once. Looked up from germline, CDR1 is SNHLY and CDR2 is FYNNEI. The CDR3 is 16 residues long. V was trimmed by 5 bases and J by 1 base, leaving 15 bases between them. A COVID-19 case had been met by exposed participants during the 2 weeks before study entry.

The specimen sequenced was PBMCs or T cells enriched from blood (not recorded which). The chain has TRBV2 and TRBJ1-5; maybe TRBD1 (6 bases). The TCR comes from a woman in her 30s who had been exposed to COVID-19. CDR3 loop: CASSKEGRGSNQPQHF. The CDR3 nucleotides read TGTGCCAGCAGTAAGGAGGGGAGGGGGAGCAATCAGCCCCAGCATTTT.